A single sample is the source of the 32 T cell receptor beta chains below, sequenced in a study of T cell changes during pregnancy in multiple sclerosis. Here immunoSEQ multiplex PCR was the method, and the copy in TCRdb shows in-frame clones only, minus some. The profile covers approximately 60,000 clones, with just under 95% appearing a single time and 0.36% taken by the ten largest. The source was CD4+ T cells from peripheral blood mononuclear cells, collected before pregnancy. Receptors originate from a female donor with multiple sclerosis, enrolled in a pregnancy study.

In its sample, this clone was seen a few times. This chain links TRBV5-1 with TRBJ1-1; no clear D. The CDR3 is 13 amino acids. Germline V gives CDR1 SGHRS, CDR2 YFSETQ. The germline V and J ends were trimmed by 4 bases and 2 bases, with 9 bases remaining between them. CDR3 region: CASSPLSNTEAFF. The DNA for the CDR3 is TGCGCCAGCAGCCCGCTAAGTAACACTGAAGCTTTCTTT.

The CDR3 spells CASSIQGPATNEKLFF. The CDR3 region has the DNA TGTGCCAGTAGTATTCAGGGGCCAGCAACTAATGAAAAACTGTTTTTT. J is TRBJ1-4 and V is TRBV19; D may be TRBD1 (6 bases). The germline V and J ends were trimmed by 3 bases and 0 bases, with 11 bases remaining between them. The CDR3 is made up of 16 amino acids. Germline values: CDR1 LNHDA, CDR2 SQIVND (reference sequence).

The V call is TRBV6-1, the J call TRBJ1-5, with no clear D. The CDR3 is 14 amino acids. The germline V gene has CDR1 MNHNS and CDR2 SASEGT. Trimming stripped 0 bases from V and 5 bases from J, with 8 bases between. The CDR3 region has the DNA TGTGCCAGCAGTGAAGCCCGGGGAGATCAGCCCCAGCATTTT. Translating gives CASSEARGDQPQHF.

The chain recombines TRBV2 with TRBJ2-2; TRBD2 matches 9 bases. The germline gives CDR1 SNHLY, CDR2 FYNNEI. The V and J ends lost 7 bases and 5 bases, in that order; junction bases with no gene match: 2. CDR3 length equals 13 residues. The CDR3 reads CASTSGRTGELFF. CDR3 nucleotides: TGTGCCAGCACCAGCGGGAGGACCGGGGAGCTGTTTTTT.

V is TRBV19 and J is TRBJ2-3, with TRBD2 matching over 8 bases. The CDR3 is made up of 16 amino acids. V dropped 3 bases and J dropped 3; count of bases not matched to a gene: 8. CDR1 and CDR2 from the germline V gene are LNHDA and SQIVND (reference sequence). The CDR3 sequence is CASSIYSGIGTDTQYF. Here the CDR3 DNA reads TGTGCCAGTAGTATCTATAGCGGGATTGGGACAGATACGCAGTATTTT.

The chain couples TRBV7-2 to TRBJ2-1, with 7 bases lining up with TRBD2. With 0 bases clipped from V and 0 bases from J, the junction kept 8 bases outside the gene matches. Germline V gene lookup returns CDR1 SGHTA and CDR2 FQGNSA. The CDR3 has 18 amino acids. CDR3 sequence reads: CASSLARLADSSYNEQFF. CDR3 coding DNA: TGTGCCAGCAGCTTAGCCAGGCTAGCGGACTCCTCCTACAATGAGCAGTTCTTC.

This clone was seen a single time. The V call is TRBV5-1, the J call TRBJ1-4; 11 positions match TRBD1. In germline, CDR1 is SGHRS, CDR2 YFSETQ. The CDR3 loop spans 18 amino acids. The ends lost 4 bases at V and 0 bases at J; junction bases unmatched: 8. The CDR3 nucleotides read TGCGCCAGCAGCCTACATGGACAGGGGGCATCAACTAATGAAAAACTGTTTTTT. Its protein is CASSLHGQGASTNEKLFF.

The chain has TRBV9 and TRBJ2-2, with a possible D match to TRBD1 (5 bases). Trimming shortened V by 0 bases and J by 5 bases, and 17 bases separated the two germline ends. The CDR3 is 17 amino acids. The germline V gene has CDR1 SGDLS and CDR2 YYNGEE. The CDR3: CASSVGVSQGGTGELFF. The CDR3 DNA follows: TGTGCCAGCAGCGTAGGAGTCAGTCAGGGTGGGACCGGGGAGCTGTTTTTT.

This chain uses TRBV28 with TRBJ2-5; a possible D gene is TRBD2 (6 bases). This CDR3 is built from 14 residues. V was cut by 2 bases and J by 4 bases, with 11 bases left in between. Per the germline V gene, CDR1 is MDHEN and CDR2 is SYDVKM. CDR3 DNA: TGTGCCAGCAGTTTAACGGGACTCCCAGAGACCCAGTACTTC. Its protein product is CASSLTGLPETQYF. The full variable domain, rest sourced from reference TRBV28 and TRBJ2-5, is DVKVTQSSRYLVKRTGEKVFLECVQDMDHENMFWYRQDPGLGLRLIYFSYDVKMKEKGDIPEGYSVSREKKERFSLILESASTNQTSMYLCASSLTGLPETQYFGPGTRLLVL.

This clone was detected only a few times. V gene TRBV2 combines with J gene TRBJ1-5; D ambiguous. Trimming pared 6 bases from V and 4 bases from J, leaving 7 bases between. CDR1 is SNHLY and CDR2 is FYNNEI in the germline V gene. This CDR3 is 12 amino acids long. The CDR3 DNA is TGTGCCAGCAGGGGCTTTAATCAGCCCCAGCATTTT. Its translation: CASRGFNQPQHF.

This clone was observed once. The chain combines TRBV5-1 with TRBJ2-7; TRBD1 aligns across 11 bases. Unmatched junction bases numbered 7, after V lost 4 bases and J lost 4 bases. The CDR3 loop spans 15 amino acids. Germline V lookup: CDR1 SGHRS, CDR2 YFSETQ. CDR3 in DNA: TGCGCCAGCAGCGTAGGGACAGGGGGTATGTACGAGCAGTACTTC. Residues: CASSVGTGGMYEQYF.

The V call is TRBV21-1, the J call TRBJ2-7; no DNA check was done on the table's D call, TRBD1. TRBV21-1 is a pseudogene segment. This CDR3 region has 14 residues. CDR3 residues: CASRKQGYSYEQYF. The CDR3 coding sequence is TGTGCCAGCAGAAAACAGGGATACTCCTACGAGCAGTACTTC.

This clone has more than one count but fewer than ten. The rearrangement uses TRBV18 and TRBJ2-2; 10 nucleotides match TRBD2. V trimming: 3 bases; J trimming: 3 bases; junction bases outside the gene matches: 1. Germline assignment: CDR1 KGHSH and CDR2 LQKENI. The CDR3 covers 15 residues. CDR3 residues: CASSPLAGDTGELFF. The DNA of the CDR3 is TGTGCCAGCTCACCTCTAGCGGGGGACACCGGGGAGCTGTTTTTT.

V usage is TRBV14 and J usage is TRBJ2-5; 9 nucleotides match TRBD1. The CDR3 is made up of 13 amino acids. J was trimmed by 5 bases and V by 4 bases; bases with no gene match: 2. Germline lookup yields CDR1 SGHDN and CDR2 FVKESK. The CDR3 bases are TGTGCCAGCAGCCGGGACAGGGTGGAGACCCAGTACTTC. It specifies CASSRDRVETQYF.

The V gene is TRBV10-3, the J gene TRBJ2-7, with 7 bases that match TRBD1. There are 12 residues in the CDR3. V lost 10 bases to trimming and J lost 1 base; unmatched junction nucleotides: 4. CDR1 and CDR2 from the germline V gene are ENHRY and SYGVKD. CDR3 nucleotides: TGTGCCACCAGGGACAGTTCCTACGAGCAGTACTTC. It translates to CATRDSSYEQYF.

This chain joins TRBV19 and TRBJ2-5; 10 bases agree with TRBD1. Germline trimming cut 6 bases from V and 4 bases from J; bases unmatched to any gene: 5. This CDR3 has 14 residues. CDR1 LNHDA and CDR2 SQIVND come from the germline V gene (reference sequence). The DNA for the CDR3 is TGTGCCAGTAGGACGACAGGGGGCGGAGAGACCCAGTACTTC. Amino acid sequence: CASRTTGGGETQYF.

J is TRBJ2-1 and V is TRBV6-1, with D possibly being TRBD2 (6 bases). The germline gives CDR1 MNHNS, CDR2 SASEGT. Trimming took 4 bases from V and 4 from J, leaving 14 bases between them. The CDR3 is made up of 15 amino acids. The CDR3 reads CASSVGGIPYNEQFF. Written as DNA, the CDR3 is TGTGCCAGCAGTGTGGGCGGGATCCCGTACAATGAGCAGTTCTTC.

The chain links TRBV19 to TRBJ1-1; maybe TRBD1 (5 bases). V lost 5 bases and J lost 3, with 19 bases in between. The length of the CDR3 is 16 residues. Germline V gene lookup returns CDR1 LNHDA and CDR2 SQIVND (reference sequence). The CDR3 DNA is TGTGCCAGTAGTCCGCGGCAAGCCAGGGTGGACACTGAAGCTTTCTTT. The encoded protein is CASSPRQARVDTEAFF.

J is TRBJ1-1 and V is TRBV18; possibly TRBD1 for D (6 bases). This CDR3 has 13 amino acids. Trimming left V 4 bases short and J 7 bases short, with 13 bases between. CDR1 and CDR2 from the germline V gene are KGHSH and LQKENI. The CDR3 DNA sequence: TGTGCCAGCTCACAACAGGGCTTTAATGAAGCTTTCTTT. Translating it yields CASSQQGFNEAFF.

The chain joins TRBV5-4 to TRBJ2-1, with 8 bases aligning to TRBD2. Germline CDR1 reads SGHNT; CDR2 reads YYREEE (reference sequence). There are 16 residues in the CDR3. Trimming removed 0 bases from V and 4 bases from J; junction bases left unmatched: 6. CDR3 sequence: CASSLERLATYNEQFF. The CDR3, as DNA: TGTGCCAGCAGCTTGGAGAGACTAGCGACATACAATGAGCAGTTCTTC.

This CDR3 reads CASSKSGTGVYEQYF. The CDR3 DNA sequence: TGTGCCAGCAGTAAAAGCGGGACAGGGGTCTACGAGCAGTACTTC. V and J are TRBV6-1 and TRBJ2-7, with 10 positions matching TRBD1. The germline CDR1 and CDR2 sequences are MNHNS and SASEGT. The CDR3 consists of 15 residues. J lost 3 bases, V lost 5 bases, and 7 bases had no gene match.

The rearrangement uses TRBV27 and TRBJ2-7; TRBD1 agrees at 7 bases. The CDR3 length is 14 residues. V lost 5 bases and J lost 4; bases outside the gene matches: 8. Germline V gene lookup returns CDR1 MNHEY and CDR2 SMNVEV (reference sequence). Here the CDR3 DNA reads TGTGCCAGCAGTCCGAGGACAGGCCTATACGAGCAGTACTTC. Translation gives CASSPRTGLYEQYF.

The chain is built from TRBV7-2 and TRBJ2-3; D might be TRBD2 (5 bases). Trimming stripped 3 bases from V and 5 bases from J, with 15 bases between. Per the germline V gene, CDR1 is SGHTA and CDR2 is FQGNSA. CDR3 length: 15 residues. The CDR3 here is CASSFFRGSGDTQYF. CDR3 DNA: TGTGCCAGCAGCTTCTTTCGAGGGTCCGGAGATACGCAGTATTTT.

The chain recombines TRBV7-9 with TRBJ1-2; D not certain. CDR3 size: 13 residues. The germline gives CDR1 SEHNR, CDR2 FQNEAQ (reference sequence). V dropped 3 bases and J dropped 6 bases, with 11 bases sitting between them. The CDR3 DNA reads as TGTGCCAGCAGCTTTGATCTCGGGAATGGCTACACCTTC. Translation: CASSFDLGNGYTF. The complete variable domain, with remaining parts taken from reference TRBV7-9 and TRBJ1-2, reads DTGVSQNPRHKITKRGQNVTFRCDPISEHNRLYWYRQTLGQGPEFLTYFQNEAQLEKSRLLSDRFSAERPKGSFSTLEIQRTEQGDSAMYLCASSFDLGNGYTFGSGTRLTVV.

The chain uses TRBV11-3 and TRBJ2-4; D remains ambiguous. CDR3 size: 17 residues. Trimming took off 0 bases at V and 1 base at J, with 13 bases between the two ends. The germline gives CDR1 SGHNT, CDR2 YENEEA. Here the CDR3 reads CASSLEAFPRAKNIQYF. CDR3 bases: TGTGCCAGCAGCTTAGAAGCCTTCCCCCGGGCCAAAAACATTCAGTACTTC.

The rearrangement joins TRBV10-3 to TRBJ2-7; 13 nucleotides align to TRBD2. V lost 0 bases, J lost 5 bases, and 7 bases stayed unmatched. The CDR3 runs to 17 residues. Germline values: CDR1 ENHRY, CDR2 SYGVKD. The CDR3 here is CAISESGLAGKADEQYF. In DNA form, the CDR3 reads TGTGCCATCAGTGAGTCGGGACTAGCGGGAAAGGCGGACGAGCAGTACTTC.

This chain links TRBV7-3 with TRBJ1-2; no definite D call. The CDR3 spans 14 residues. V gave up 1 base and J gave up 2 bases, with 8 bases separating them. The germline V gene has CDR1 SGHTA and CDR2 FQGTGA. The CDR3 here is CASSLSPGNYGYTF. CDR3 DNA: TGTGCCAGCAGCTTAAGTCCAGGAAACTATGGCTACACCTTC.

V is TRBV9 and J is TRBJ2-1; TRBD2 matches 12 bases. Trimming at V came to 4 bases and at J to 7 bases, leaving 6 bases not matched to a gene. Germline V lookup: CDR1 SGDLS, CDR2 YYNGEE. The CDR3 is 15 residues long. The CDR3 sequence: CASSPLAGGGNEQFF. CDR3 bases: TGTGCCAGCAGCCCCCTAGCGGGAGGGGGTAATGAGCAGTTCTTC.

This clone was seen once. The genes are TRBV19 and TRBJ1-4; possible D gene TRBD1, 6 bases. Germline V gives CDR1 LNHDA, CDR2 SQIVND (reference sequence). CDR3 length equals 15 residues. V was trimmed by 7 bases and J by 0 bases, leaving 12 bases between them. CDR3 protein: CASKRTGPTNEKLFF. CDR3 nucleotides: TGTGCCAGTAAACGAACAGGGCCAACTAATGAAAAACTGTTTTTT.

The rearrangement links TRBV18 to TRBJ1-2; 10 nucleotides line up with TRBD1. V dropped 0 bases and J dropped 4; count of bases not matched to a gene: 11. The CDR3 sequence is 18 residues long. Germline V CDR1 and CDR2: KGHSH, LQKENI. The CDR3 sequence: CASSPPPGQGRIGYGYTF. The CDR3 region has the DNA TGTGCCAGCTCACCACCACCGGGACAGGGGAGGATTGGCTATGGCTACACCTTC.

This rearrangement joins TRBV5-4 to TRBJ2-5, with 8 positions matching TRBD2. The germline V gene has CDR1 SGHNT and CDR2 YYREEE (reference sequence). The CDR3 sequence is 16 residues long. Unmatched junction bases numbered 6, after V lost 0 bases and J lost 2 bases. DNA of the CDR3: TGTGCCAGCAGCTTGGGTGTTGCGGGGGGACAAGAGACCCAGTACTTC. Encoded protein: CASSLGVAGGQETQYF.

The rearrangement links TRBV4-3 to TRBJ2-1; 10 bases are shared with TRBD2. V dropped 1 base and J dropped 10; count of bases not matched to a gene: 4. Germline CDR1 and CDR2: LGHNA and YSLEER. The CDR3 is 14 residues long. This CDR3 is CASSQASGSREQFF. The CDR3 nucleotides are TGCGCCAGCAGCCAAGCTAGCGGGAGTAGGGAGCAGTTCTTC.